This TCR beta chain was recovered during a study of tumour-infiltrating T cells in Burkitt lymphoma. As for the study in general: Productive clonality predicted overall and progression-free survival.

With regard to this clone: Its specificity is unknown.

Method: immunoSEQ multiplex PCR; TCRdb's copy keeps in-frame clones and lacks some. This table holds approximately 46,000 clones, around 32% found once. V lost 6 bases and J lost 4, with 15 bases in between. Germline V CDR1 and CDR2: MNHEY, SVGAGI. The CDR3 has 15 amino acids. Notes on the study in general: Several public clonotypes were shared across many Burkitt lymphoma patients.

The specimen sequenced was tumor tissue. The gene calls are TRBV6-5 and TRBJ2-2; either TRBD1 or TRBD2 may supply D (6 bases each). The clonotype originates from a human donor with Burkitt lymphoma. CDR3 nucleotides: TGTGCCAGCAGGCTAAAGGGGGGCCTCACCGGGGAGCTGTTTTTT. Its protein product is CASRLKGGLTGELFF.